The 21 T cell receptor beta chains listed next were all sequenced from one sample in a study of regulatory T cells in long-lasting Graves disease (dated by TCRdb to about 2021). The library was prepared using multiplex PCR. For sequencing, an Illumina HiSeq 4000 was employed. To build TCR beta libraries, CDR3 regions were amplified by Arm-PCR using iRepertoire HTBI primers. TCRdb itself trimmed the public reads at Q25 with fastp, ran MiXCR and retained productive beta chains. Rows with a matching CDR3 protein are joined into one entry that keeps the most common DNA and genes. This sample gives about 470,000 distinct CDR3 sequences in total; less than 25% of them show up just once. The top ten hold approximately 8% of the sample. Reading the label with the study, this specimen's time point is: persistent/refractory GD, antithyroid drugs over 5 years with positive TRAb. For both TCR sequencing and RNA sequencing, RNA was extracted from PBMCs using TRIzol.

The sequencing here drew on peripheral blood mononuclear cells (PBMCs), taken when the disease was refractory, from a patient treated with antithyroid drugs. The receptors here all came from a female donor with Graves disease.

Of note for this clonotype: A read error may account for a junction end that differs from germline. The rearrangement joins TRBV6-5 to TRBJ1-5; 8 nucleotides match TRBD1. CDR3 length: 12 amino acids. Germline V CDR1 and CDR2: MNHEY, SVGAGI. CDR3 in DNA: TGTGCCAGCAGTTACCCGACAGGGGCCCGGGATTTT. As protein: CASSYPTGARDF.

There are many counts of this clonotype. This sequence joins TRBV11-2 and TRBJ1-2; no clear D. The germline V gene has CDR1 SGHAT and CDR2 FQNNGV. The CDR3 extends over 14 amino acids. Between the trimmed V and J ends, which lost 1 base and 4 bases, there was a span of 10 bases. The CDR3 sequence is CASSLVGSSYGYTF. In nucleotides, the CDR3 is TGTGCCAGCAGCTTAGTAGGCAGCTCCTATGGCTACACCTTC.

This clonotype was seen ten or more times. CDR3: CASSQNPGDQETQYF. The CDR3 coding sequence is TGCGCCAGCAGCCAAAACCCCGGTGACCAAGAGACCCAGTACTTC. This sequence joins TRBV4-1 and TRBJ2-5; D unclear. Deletions cut 2 bases from V and 0 bases from J, with 10 bases between. This CDR3 comprises 15 residues. Germline V gene lookup returns CDR1 MGHRA and CDR2 YSYEKL.

In nucleotides, the CDR3 is TGTGCCAGCCGGGGAGCCCTCGTCGATGAGCAGTTCTTC. This sequence encodes CASRGALVDEQFF. The chain links TRBV15 to TRBJ2-1; D is perhaps TRBD2 (5 bases). This CDR3 has 13 amino acids. Trimming shortened V by 10 bases and J by 8 bases, and 18 bases separated the two germline ends. Germline V gives CDR1 LNHNV, CDR2 YYDKDF (reference sequence).

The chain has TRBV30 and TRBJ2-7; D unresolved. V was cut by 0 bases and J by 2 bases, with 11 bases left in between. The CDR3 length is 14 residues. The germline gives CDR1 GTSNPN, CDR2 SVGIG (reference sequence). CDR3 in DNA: TGTGCCTGGAGTGTAGTGGGATACCCCTACGAGCAGTACTTC. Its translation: CAWSVVGYPYEQYF.

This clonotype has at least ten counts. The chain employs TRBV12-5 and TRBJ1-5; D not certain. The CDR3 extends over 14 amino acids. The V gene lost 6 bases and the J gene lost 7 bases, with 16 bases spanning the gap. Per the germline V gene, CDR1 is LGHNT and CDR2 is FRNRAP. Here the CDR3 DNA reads TGTGCTAGTGGCCCGAGGGTAGTGAACCAGCCCCAGCATTTT. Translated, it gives CASGPRVVNQPQHF.

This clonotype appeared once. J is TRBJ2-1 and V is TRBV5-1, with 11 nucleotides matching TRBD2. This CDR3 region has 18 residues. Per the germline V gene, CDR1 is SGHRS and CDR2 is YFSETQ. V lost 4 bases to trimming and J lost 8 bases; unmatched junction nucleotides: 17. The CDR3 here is CASSLSIVAGGVMDEQFF. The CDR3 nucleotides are TGCGCCAGCAGCCTATCAATCGTAGCGGGAGGGGTGATGGATGAGCAGTTCTTC.

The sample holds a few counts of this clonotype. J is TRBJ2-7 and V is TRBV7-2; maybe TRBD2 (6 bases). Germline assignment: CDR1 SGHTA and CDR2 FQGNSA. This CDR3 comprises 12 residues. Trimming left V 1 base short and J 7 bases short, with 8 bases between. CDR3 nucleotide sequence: TGTGCCAGCAGCTTAGGGGACTGGGAGCAGTACTTC. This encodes CASSLGDWEQYF.

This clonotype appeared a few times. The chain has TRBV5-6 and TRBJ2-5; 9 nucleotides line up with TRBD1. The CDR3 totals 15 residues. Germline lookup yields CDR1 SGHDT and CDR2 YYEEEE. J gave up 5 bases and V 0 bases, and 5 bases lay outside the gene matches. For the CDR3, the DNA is TGTGCCAGCAGCTTGGGGGGACAGGGCCAGGAGACCCAGTACTTC. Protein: CASSLGGQGQETQYF. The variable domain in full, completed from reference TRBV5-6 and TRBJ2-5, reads DAGVTQSPTHLIKTRGQQVTLRCSPKSGHDTVSWYQQALGQGPQFIFQYYEEEERQRGNFPDRFSGHQFPNYSSELNVNALLLGDSALYLCASSLGGQGQETQYFGPGTRLLVL.

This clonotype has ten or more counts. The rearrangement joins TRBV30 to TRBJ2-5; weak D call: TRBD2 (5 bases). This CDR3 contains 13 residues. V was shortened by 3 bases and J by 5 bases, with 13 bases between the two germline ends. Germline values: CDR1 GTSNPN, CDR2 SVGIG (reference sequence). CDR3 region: CAWSGGLGETQYF. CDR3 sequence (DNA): TGTGCCTGGAGCGGCGGACTGGGGGAGACCCAGTACTTC.

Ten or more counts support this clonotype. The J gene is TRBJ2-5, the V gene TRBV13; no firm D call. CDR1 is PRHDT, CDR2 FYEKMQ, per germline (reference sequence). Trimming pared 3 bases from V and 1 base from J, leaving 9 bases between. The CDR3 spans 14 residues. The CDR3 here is CASSFIGLQETQYF. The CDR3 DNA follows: TGTGCCAGCAGCTTCATAGGTCTCCAAGAGACCCAGTACTTC.

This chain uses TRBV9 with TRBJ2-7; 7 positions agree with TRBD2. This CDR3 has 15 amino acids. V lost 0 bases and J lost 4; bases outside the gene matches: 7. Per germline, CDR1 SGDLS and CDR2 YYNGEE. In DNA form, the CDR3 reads TGTGCCAGCAGCGTAGACCTTGGTAGCGGGTACGAGCAGTACTTC. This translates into CASSVDLGSGYEQYF.

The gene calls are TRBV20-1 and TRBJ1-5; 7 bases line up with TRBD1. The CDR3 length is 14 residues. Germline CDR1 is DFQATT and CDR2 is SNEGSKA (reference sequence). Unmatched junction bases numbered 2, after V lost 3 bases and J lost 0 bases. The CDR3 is CSARRDSSNQPQHF. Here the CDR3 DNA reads TGCAGTGCTAGGCGGGACAGTAGCAATCAGCCCCAGCATTTT.

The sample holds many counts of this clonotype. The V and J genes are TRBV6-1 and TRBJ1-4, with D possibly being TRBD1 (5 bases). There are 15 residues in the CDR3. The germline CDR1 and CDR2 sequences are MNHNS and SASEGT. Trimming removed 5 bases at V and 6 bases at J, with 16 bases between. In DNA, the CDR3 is TGTGCCAGCAGTAACCCTGGGGGTTTTGATGAAAAACTGTTTTTT. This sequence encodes CASSNPGGFDEKLFF.

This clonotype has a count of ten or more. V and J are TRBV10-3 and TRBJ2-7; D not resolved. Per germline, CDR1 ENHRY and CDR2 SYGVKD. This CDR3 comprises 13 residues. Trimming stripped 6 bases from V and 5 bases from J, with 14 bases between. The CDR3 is CAISPTQRDEQYF. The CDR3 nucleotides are TGTGCCATCAGCCCTACTCAAAGAGACGAGCAGTACTTC.

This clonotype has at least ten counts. The CDR3 spells CASSYARGQETQYF. The CDR3 nucleotides read TGTGCCAGCAGTTACGCCAGGGGCCAAGAGACCCAGTACTTC. The chain uses TRBV6-9 and TRBJ2-5; D is possibly TRBD1 (6 bases). With 3 bases removed from V and 1 base from J, the gap between germline ends came to 9 bases. The CDR3 loop spans 14 amino acids. Germline V gene sequence: CDR1 MNHGY, CDR2 SVAAGI.

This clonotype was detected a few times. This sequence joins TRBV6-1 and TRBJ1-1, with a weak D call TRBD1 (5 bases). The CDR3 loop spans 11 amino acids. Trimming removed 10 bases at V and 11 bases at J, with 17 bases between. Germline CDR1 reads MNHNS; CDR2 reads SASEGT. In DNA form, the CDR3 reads TGTGCCACCACAGGTGGAGTTACGGCTTTCTTT. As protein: CATTGGVTAFF.

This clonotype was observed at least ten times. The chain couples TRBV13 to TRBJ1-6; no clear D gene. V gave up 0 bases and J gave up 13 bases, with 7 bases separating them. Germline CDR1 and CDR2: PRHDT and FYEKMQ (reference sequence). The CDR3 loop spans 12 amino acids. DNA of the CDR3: TGTGCCAGCAGCTTAGGAAGGTACCCCCTCCACTTT. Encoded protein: CASSLGRYPLHF.

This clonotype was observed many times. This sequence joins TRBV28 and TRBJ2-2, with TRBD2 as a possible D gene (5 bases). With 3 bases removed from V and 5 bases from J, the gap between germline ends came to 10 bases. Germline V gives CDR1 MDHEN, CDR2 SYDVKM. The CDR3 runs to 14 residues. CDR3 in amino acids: CASSLIGMTGELFF. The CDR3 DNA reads TGTGCCAGCAGTTTGATCGGGATGACCGGGGAGCTGTTTTTT. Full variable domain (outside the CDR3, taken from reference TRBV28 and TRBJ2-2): DVKVTQSSRYLVKRTGEKVFLECVQDMDHENMFWYRQDPGLGLRLIYFSYDVKMKEKGDIPEGYSVSREKKERFSLILESASTNQTSMYLCASSLIGMTGELFFGEGSRLTVL.

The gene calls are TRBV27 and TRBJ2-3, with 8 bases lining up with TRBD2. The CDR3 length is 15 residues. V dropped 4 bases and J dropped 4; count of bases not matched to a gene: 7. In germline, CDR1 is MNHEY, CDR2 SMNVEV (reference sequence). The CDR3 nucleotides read TGTGCCAGCAGTTATGGCGGGAGGAGCGCAGATACGCAGTATTTT. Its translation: CASSYGGRSADTQYF.

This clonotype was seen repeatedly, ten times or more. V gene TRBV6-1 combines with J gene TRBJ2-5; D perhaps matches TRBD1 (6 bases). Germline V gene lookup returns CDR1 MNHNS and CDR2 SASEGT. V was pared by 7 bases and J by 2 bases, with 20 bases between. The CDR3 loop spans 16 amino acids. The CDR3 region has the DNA TGTGCCAGCATTAGAAGGAGACAGGTGGATCAAGAGACCCAGTACTTC. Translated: CASIRRRQVDQETQYF.